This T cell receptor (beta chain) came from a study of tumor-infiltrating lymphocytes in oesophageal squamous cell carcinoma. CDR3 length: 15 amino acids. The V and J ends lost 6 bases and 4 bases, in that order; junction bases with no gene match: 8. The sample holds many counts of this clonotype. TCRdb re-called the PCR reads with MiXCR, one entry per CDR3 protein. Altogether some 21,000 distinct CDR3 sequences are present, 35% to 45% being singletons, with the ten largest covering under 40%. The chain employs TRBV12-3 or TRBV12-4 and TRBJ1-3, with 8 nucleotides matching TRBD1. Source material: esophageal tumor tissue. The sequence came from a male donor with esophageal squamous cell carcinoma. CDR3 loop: CASSRQGRWGNTIYF. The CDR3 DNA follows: TGTGCCAGCAGCAGACAGGGGCGGTGGGGAAACACCATATATTTT.